Presented here are 5 T cell receptor beta chains from one specimen sequenced in a study of blood T cell repertoires in COVID-19. Sequenced by immunoSEQ multiplex PCR; TCRdb stores in-frame clones only, minus some. Of roughly 250,000 clones detected, approximately 84% appear once; the ten largest clones hold more than 0.75%. The sequencing input was peripheral blood. The receptors come from a man aged 40-55 years with acute or convalescent COVID-19.

This clone has just a few counts. The chain combines TRBV2 with TRBJ1-2; D uncertain. Germline V CDR1 and CDR2: SNHLY, FYNNEI. Between the trimmed V and J ends, which lost 3 bases and 0 bases, there was a span of 8 bases. The CDR3 consists of 14 residues. The CDR3 spells CASSDPRTNYGYTF. The DNA for the CDR3 is TGTGCCAGCAGTGATCCCAGGACTAACTATGGCTACACCTTC.

The V call is TRBV28, the J call TRBJ1-1; TRBD1 is a possible D gene (5 bases). Germline lookup yields CDR1 MDHEN and CDR2 SYDVKM. The CDR3 is 13 residues long. The V gene lost 6 bases and the J gene lost 1 base, with 9 bases spanning the gap. The chain's CDR3 is CASSPGQNTEAFF. CDR3 nucleotide sequence: TGTGCCAGCAGCCCTGGACAGAACACTGAAGCTTTCTTT.

About this clone: Other DNA sequences in this specimen translate into the identical CDR3. The chain combines TRBV19 with TRBJ1-1; unclear D gene. The CDR3 consists of 13 residues. The germline CDR1 and CDR2 sequences are LNHDA and SQIVND (reference sequence). The V end lost 1 base, the J end lost 1 base, and 4 bases lay between the germline ends. The CDR3 region has the DNA TGTGCCAGTAGTATAGGGCAGAACACTGAAGCTTTCTTT. This gives the protein CASSIGQNTEAFF.

The rearrangement joins TRBV2 to TRBJ2-7; 10 bases align to TRBD2. The CDR3 has 18 residues. Germline CDR1 SNHLY, CDR2 FYNNEI. Trimming cost V 4 bases and J 1 base; bases outside gene matches: 13. The CDR3 spells CASSGTTPGLATSYEQYF. In nucleotides, the CDR3 is TGTGCCAGCAGTGGCACCACTCCGGGACTAGCGACATCCTACGAGCAGTACTTC.

The chain employs TRBV7-9 and TRBJ2-1; 14 positions agree with TRBD2. The CDR3 contains 16 residues. V lost 0 bases, J lost 7 bases, and 2 bases stayed unmatched. Germline assignment: CDR1 SEHNR and CDR2 FQNEAQ (reference sequence). CDR3 in amino acids: CASSLARLAGGNEQFF. The DNA of the CDR3 is TGTGCCAGCAGCTTAGCCAGACTAGCGGGGGGGAATGAGCAGTTCTTC.